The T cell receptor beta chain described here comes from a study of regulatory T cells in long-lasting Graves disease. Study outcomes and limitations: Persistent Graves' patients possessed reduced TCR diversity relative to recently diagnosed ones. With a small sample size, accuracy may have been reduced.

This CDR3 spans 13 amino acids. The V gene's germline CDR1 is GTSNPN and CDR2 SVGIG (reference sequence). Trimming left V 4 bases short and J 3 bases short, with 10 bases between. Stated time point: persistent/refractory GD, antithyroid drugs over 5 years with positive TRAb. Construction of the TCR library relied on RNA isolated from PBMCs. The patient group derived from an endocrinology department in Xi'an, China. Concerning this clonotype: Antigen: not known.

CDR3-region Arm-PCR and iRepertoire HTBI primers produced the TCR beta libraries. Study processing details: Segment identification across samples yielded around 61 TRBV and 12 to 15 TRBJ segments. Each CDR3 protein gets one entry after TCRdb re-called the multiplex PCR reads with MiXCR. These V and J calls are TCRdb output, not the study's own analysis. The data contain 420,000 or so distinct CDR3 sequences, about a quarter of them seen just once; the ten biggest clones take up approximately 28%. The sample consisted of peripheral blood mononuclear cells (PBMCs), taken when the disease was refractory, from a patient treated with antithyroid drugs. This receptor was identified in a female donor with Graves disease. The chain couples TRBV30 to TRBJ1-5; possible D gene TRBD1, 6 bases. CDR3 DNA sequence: TGTGCCTGGACGGGACACCACAATCAGCCCCAGCATTTT. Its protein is CAWTGHHNQPQHF. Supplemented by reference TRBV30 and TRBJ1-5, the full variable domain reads SQTIHQWPATLVQPVGSPLSLECTVEGTSNPNLYWYRQAAGRGLQLLFYSVGIGQISSEVPQNLSASRPQDRQFILSSKKLLLSDSGFYLCAWTGHHNQPQHFGDGTRLSIL.